This TCR beta chain appears in the sequencing data of a study of T cells in Graves' hyperthyroidism and ophthalmopathy. Overall study results and limits: Blood also contained most expanded thyroid clonotypes above 0.001.

What was amplified from RNA transcripts were TCR beta CDR3 regions. Researchers ran a first-round RT-PCR on the TCR CDR3 using the HTBI primer set. TCRdb re-analysed the multiplex PCR reads in MiXCR, keeping a single row per CDR3 protein. The sample carries roughly 380,000 distinct CDR3 sequences, approximately 15% recorded once. As concerns this clonotype: Its antigen is not identified.

Every diagnosis used clinical symptoms, serum thyroxine and TRAb, thyroid ultrasound and orbital computed tomography. This TCR came from a woman between 55 and 75 years old with Graves' hyperthyroidism. Sequencing used blood.

The CDR3 sequence: CSARGLAVNEQFF. DNA for the CDR3: TGCAGTGCTAGGGGACTAGCGGTCAATGAGCAGTTCTTC. The V gene is TRBV20-1, the J gene TRBJ2-1, with TRBD2 identical over 11 bases. Germline CDR1 is DFQATT and CDR2 is SNEGSKA (reference sequence). J lost 6 bases, V lost 3 bases, and 1 base had no gene match. This CDR3 is 13 amino acids long.